This T cell receptor beta chain is drawn from a study of monozygotic twins with inflammatory bowel disease. Study conclusions and caveats: Diversity of TCRbeta measured by inverse Simpson was lower in IBD patients than in healthy co-twins. Fewer shared clonotypes with others were found in IBD patients than in healthy twins, especially with disease activity.

The germline CDR1 and CDR2 sequences are LNHDA and SQIVND (reference sequence). The CDR3 loop spans 19 amino acids. On this clonotype itself: Its antigen is undetermined.

Following a re-call of the 5' RACE reads, TCRdb has one entry per CDR3 protein and lacks DNA. Its listing shows around 140,000 distinct CDR3 sequences. The rearrangement links TRBV19 to TRBJ2-6; TCRdb lists TRBD1, though no DNA is available to test this call. This TCR was sampled from a human donor with ulcerative colitis or Crohn's disease, or a healthy co-twin of an affected twin (not recorded which). The source material was blood. The chain's CDR3 is CASSAIPGGDVAGANVLTF.